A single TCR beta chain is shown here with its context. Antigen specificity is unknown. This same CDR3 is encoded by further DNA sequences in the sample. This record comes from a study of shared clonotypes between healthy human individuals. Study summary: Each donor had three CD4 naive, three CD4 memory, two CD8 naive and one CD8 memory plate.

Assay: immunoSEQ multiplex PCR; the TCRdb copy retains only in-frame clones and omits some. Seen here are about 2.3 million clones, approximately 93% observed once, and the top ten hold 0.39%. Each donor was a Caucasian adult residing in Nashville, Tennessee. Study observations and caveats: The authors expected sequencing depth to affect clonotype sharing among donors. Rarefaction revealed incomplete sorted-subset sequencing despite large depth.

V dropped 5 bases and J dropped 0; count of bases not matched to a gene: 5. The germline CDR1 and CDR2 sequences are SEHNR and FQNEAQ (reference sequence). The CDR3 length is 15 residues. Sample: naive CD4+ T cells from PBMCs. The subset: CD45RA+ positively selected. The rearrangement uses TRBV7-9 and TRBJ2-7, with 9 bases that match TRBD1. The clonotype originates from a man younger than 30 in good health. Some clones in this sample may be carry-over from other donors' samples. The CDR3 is CASSPWTGDSYEQYF. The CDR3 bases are TGTGCCAGCAGCCCGTGGACAGGGGACTCCTACGAGCAGTACTTC. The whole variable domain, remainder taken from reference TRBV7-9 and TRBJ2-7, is DTGVSQNPRHKITKRGQNVTFRCDPISEHNRLYWYRQTLGQGPEFLTYFQNEAQLEKSRLLSDRFSAERPKGSFSTLEIQRTEQGDSAMYLCASSPWTGDSYEQYFGPGTRLTVT.